This TCR beta chain came from a study of blood T cell repertoires in COVID-19. About the study: Samples representing acute and convalescent COVID-19 were sourced from the United States, Italy and Spain. T cells, B-cell-depleted T cells, or PBMCs provided the cDNA or gDNA that served as material.

During active infection, Seattle patients enrolled and were then monitored through disease. V lost 6 bases, J lost 5 bases, and 8 bases stayed unmatched. Per the germline V gene, CDR1 is SQVTM and CDR2 is ANQGSEA. CDR3 length: 13 amino acids. The protocol was immunoSEQ multiplex PCR, while the TCRdb copy is restricted to in-frame clones and leaves out a portion. The table records 250,000 to 350,000 clones, approximately 85% of them present only once. The rearrangement uses TRBV29-1 and TRBJ1-2; 8 nucleotides align to TRBD1. The sample comprised peripheral blood. The source is a human donor with COVID-19, enrolled during active disease. The donor label of this sample is uncertain. CDR3 in DNA: TGCAGCGTACCTGGGACAGGAAGATATGGCTACACCTTC. This sequence encodes CSVPGTGRYGYTF.